The rows below give T cell receptor beta chains drawn from one sample of a study of blood T cell repertoires in COVID-19. TCRdb's copy holds only in-frame clones and misses some; the assay was immunoSEQ multiplex PCR. The sample includes about 270,000 clones, roughly 90% seen only once; the top ten take under 4.5%. The sample taken for sequencing was peripheral blood. Receptors were obtained from a man in his 60s who had recovered from COVID-19. Each CDR3 is given with its conserved first and last residue. Each record gives: J gene, D gene, V gene, clone size, CDR3 DNA, CDR3 protein. The D gene is left open where the match is weak. Not all rows give a size; the values are once, few, many and, for expanded clones, a class.

J gene: TRBJ2-7
D gene: TRBD1
V gene: TRBV2
clone size: NA
CDR3 DNA: TGTGCCACCTGGAAGGACAGGGGTGGATACGAGCAGTACTTC
CDR3 protein: CATWKDRGGYEQYF

J gene: TRBJ1-2
D gene: NA
V gene: TRBV4-2
clone size: NA
CDR3 DNA: TGTGCCAGCAGCCAAGAACTCGCCCGTAATTCGGGGTCCGGCTACACCTTC
CDR3 protein: CASSQELARNSGSGYTF

J gene: TRBJ2-7
D gene: TRBD2
V gene: TRBV6-5
clone size: NA
CDR3 DNA: TGTGCCAGCAGTTCCCCGACTAGCGGGGTCTACGAGCAGTACTTC
CDR3 protein: CASSSPTSGVYEQYF

J gene: TRBJ2-3
D gene: NA
V gene: TRBV5-8
clone size: NA
CDR3 DNA: TGTGCCAGCAGCTTGGCGGGAACCCGCACAGATACGCAGTATTTT
CDR3 protein: CASSLAGTRTDTQYF

J gene: TRBJ1-5
D gene: NA
V gene: TRBV7-3
clone size: NA
CDR3 DNA: TGTGCCAGCAGCTTAACGGGGGGTCAGCCCCAGCATTTT
CDR3 protein: CASSLTGGQPQHF

J gene: TRBJ1-2
D gene: NA
V gene: TRBV11-2
clone size: NA
CDR3 DNA: TGTGCCAGCAGCTCTACTAACTATGGCTACACCTTC
CDR3 protein: CASSSTNYGYTF

J gene: TRBJ2-7
D gene: NA
V gene: TRBV7-6
clone size: NA
CDR3 DNA: TGTGCCAGCAGCGAAACAGGGAGAGGGTTCCGCGAGCAGTACTTC
CDR3 protein: CASSETGRGFREQYF

J gene: TRBJ2-4
D gene: NA
V gene: TRBV5-6
clone size: NA
CDR3 DNA: TGTGCCAGCAGCTTGGGTGGGCAGGGGGGATACATTCAGTACTTC
CDR3 protein: CASSLGGQGGYIQYF

J gene: TRBJ2-2
D gene: TRBD1
V gene: TRBV7-3
clone size: NA
CDR3 DNA: TGTGCCAGCAGCCTCCCCGGGACAGGGCAGCTGTTTTTT
CDR3 protein: CASSLPGTGQLFF

J gene: TRBJ1-4
D gene: NA
V gene: TRBV24-1
clone size: NA
CDR3 DNA: TGTGCCACCAGTGAAGGGGCAACTAATGAAAAACTGTTTTTT
CDR3 protein: CATSEGATNEKLFF

J gene: TRBJ2-2
D gene: NA
V gene: TRBV2
clone size: NA
CDR3 DNA: TGTGCCAGCAGGGAAACTGGGGCGGTCACCGGGGAGCTGTTTTTT
CDR3 protein: CASRETGAVTGELFF

J gene: TRBJ2-1
D gene: TRBD2
V gene: TRBV6-1
clone size: NA
CDR3 DNA: TGTGCCAGCAGTGAAGCAGCTAGCGGGGGGGCACTTGAGCAGTTCTTC
CDR3 protein: CASSEAASGGALEQFF

J gene: TRBJ1-4
D gene: NA
V gene: TRBV14
clone size: NA
CDR3 DNA: TGTGCCAGCAGCCAAGGGACACCTGCAACTAATGAAAAACTGTTTTTT
CDR3 protein: CASSQGTPATNEKLFF

J gene: TRBJ1-1
D gene: NA
V gene: TRBV19
clone size: NA
CDR3 DNA: TGTGCCAGTAGATGGGAGGCTGAAGCTTTCTTT
CDR3 protein: CASRWEAEAFF

J gene: TRBJ2-2
D gene: NA
V gene: TRBV7-2
clone size: NA
CDR3 DNA: TGTGCCAGCAGCTCCCGGACAGTCGGGGAGCTGTTTTTT
CDR3 protein: CASSSRTVGELFF

J gene: TRBJ2-1
D gene: NA
V gene: TRBV11-2
clone size: NA
CDR3 DNA: TGTGCCAGCAGCTCTAGAGGACAATACAATGAGCAGTTCTTC
CDR3 protein: CASSSRGQYNEQFF

J gene: TRBJ1-3
D gene: NA
V gene: TRBV7-3
clone size: few
CDR3 DNA: TGTGCCAGCAGCGCCGGACATCGCTCTGGAAACACCATATATTTT
CDR3 protein: CASSAGHRSGNTIYF

J gene: TRBJ1-2
D gene: NA
V gene: TRBV6-2/TRBV6-3
clone size: once
CDR3 DNA: TGTGCCAGCAGTTACGGAGGCAACGGCTACACCTTC
CDR3 protein: CASSYGGNGYTF

J gene: TRBJ2-1
D gene: TRBD2
V gene: TRBV5-5
clone size: NA
CDR3 DNA: TGTGCCAGCAGTTCTACTAGCGTCTCTGAGCAGTTCTTC
CDR3 protein: CASSSTSVSEQFF

J gene: TRBJ1-2
D gene: NA
V gene: TRBV7-8
clone size: NA
CDR3 DNA: TGTGCCAGCAGCTCAGGCGCAGGGGTGAACTATGGCTACACCTTC
CDR3 protein: CASSSGAGVNYGYTF

J gene: TRBJ1-2
D gene: NA
V gene: TRBV29-1
clone size: NA
CDR3 DNA: TGCAGCGTTGAAGAATACAGGGAAACCTATGGCTACACCTTC
CDR3 protein: CSVEEYRETYGYTF

J gene: TRBJ2-7
D gene: TRBD1
V gene: TRBV18
clone size: NA
CDR3 DNA: TGTGCCAGCTCACCGCGGACAGGGTCTAACTCCTACGAGCAGTACTTC
CDR3 protein: CASSPRTGSNSYEQYF

J gene: TRBJ1-5
D gene: NA
V gene: TRBV19
clone size: NA
CDR3 DNA: TGTGCCAGTAGTATTACACAGGGAAGCAATCAGCCCCAGCATTTT
CDR3 protein: CASSITQGSNQPQHF

J gene: TRBJ1-2
D gene: NA
V gene: TRBV10-3
clone size: NA
CDR3 DNA: TGTGCCATCAATGAGTGGCAGGGTGTGGATGGTAACTATGGCTACACCTTC
CDR3 protein: CAINEWQGVDGNYGYTF

J gene: TRBJ1-2
D gene: TRBD1
V gene: TRBV18
clone size: many
CDR3 DNA: TGTGCCAGCTCACCACCGGGAATCTCAGGGGGCGTGCAACATGGCTACACCTTC
CDR3 protein: CASSPPGISGGVQHGYTF

J gene: TRBJ2-1
D gene: TRBD2
V gene: TRBV7-8
clone size: NA
CDR3 DNA: TGTGCCAGCAGCTCCGCGCGAGCGGGAGTTTACAATGAGCAGTTCTTC
CDR3 protein: CASSSARAGVYNEQFF

J gene: TRBJ2-7
D gene: TRBD1
V gene: TRBV19
clone size: NA
CDR3 DNA: TGTGCCAGTAGTATGGTTAACACAGGGGGCATCTCCTACGAGCAGTACTTC
CDR3 protein: CASSMVNTGGISYEQYF

J gene: TRBJ1-4
D gene: TRBD1
V gene: TRBV18
clone size: NA
CDR3 DNA: TGTGCCAGCTCACCCCGGGGACAGGGGGGCGAAAAACTGTTTTTT
CDR3 protein: CASSPRGQGGEKLFF

J gene: TRBJ2-1
D gene: TRBD1
V gene: TRBV18
clone size: NA
CDR3 DNA: TGTGCCAGCTCACCGGGACAGGGGGCCTACAATGAGCAGTTCTTC
CDR3 protein: CASSPGQGAYNEQFF

J gene: TRBJ1-2
D gene: TRBD1
V gene: TRBV18
clone size: many
CDR3 DNA: TGTGCCAGCTCACCAGGACAGGCGGGGGGCTACACCTTC
CDR3 protein: CASSPGQAGGYTF

J gene: TRBJ2-1
D gene: NA
V gene: TRBV4-2
clone size: NA
CDR3 DNA: TGTGCCAGCAGCCAGACTAGTTTATACAATGAGCAGTTCTTC
CDR3 protein: CASSQTSLYNEQFF

J gene: TRBJ2-7
D gene: TRBD2
V gene: TRBV7-9
clone size: NA
CDR3 DNA: TGTGCCAGCAGCTTAGGACTAGCGGGGGGGACCTACGAGCAGTACTTC
CDR3 protein: CASSLGLAGGTYEQYF

J gene: TRBJ2-1
D gene: NA
V gene: TRBV24-1
clone size: NA
CDR3 DNA: TGTGCCACCAGTGATACGTATTCGGACAATGAGCAGTTCTTC
CDR3 protein: CATSDTYSDNEQFF

J gene: TRBJ1-2
D gene: NA
V gene: TRBV20-1
clone size: NA
CDR3 DNA: TGCAGTGCCGTCCGTGATGGCTACACCTTC
CDR3 protein: CSAVRDGYTF

J gene: TRBJ2-2
D gene: NA
V gene: TRBV7-9
clone size: NA
CDR3 DNA: TGTGCCAGCAGTCCCCGGATTGGGGGCGGAAACACCGGGGAGCTGTTTTTT
CDR3 protein: CASSPRIGGGNTGELFF

J gene: TRBJ2-2
D gene: NA
V gene: TRBV19
clone size: NA
CDR3 DNA: TGTGCCAGTACCCTAGGCCACCGGGAGCTGTTTTTT
CDR3 protein: CASTLGHRELFF

J gene: TRBJ1-3
D gene: NA
V gene: TRBV5-6
clone size: NA
CDR3 DNA: TGTGCCAGCAGCTTGGTTTCAGGAAGAAACACCATATATTTT
CDR3 protein: CASSLVSGRNTIYF

J gene: TRBJ1-1
D gene: NA
V gene: TRBV18
clone size: NA
CDR3 DNA: TGTGCCAGCTCCAGGACTACGGGGACGAGCGGTGAAGCTTTCTTT
CDR3 protein: CASSRTTGTSGEAFF

J gene: TRBJ1-6
D gene: TRBD1
V gene: TRBV19
clone size: NA
CDR3 DNA: TGTGCCAGTAGTAGGGTCGACAGGGGGAAGAATTCACCCCTCCACTTT
CDR3 protein: CASSRVDRGKNSPLHF

J gene: TRBJ2-7
D gene: NA
V gene: TRBV5-1
clone size: NA
CDR3 DNA: TGCGCCAGCAGCTTGGGACAATCAAGCTCCTACGAGCAGTACTTC
CDR3 protein: CASSLGQSSSYEQYF